What follows is one T cell receptor (beta chain) and its context. Its target is not known. This record belongs to a study of cytomegalovirus exposure and HLA in healthy donors. On the study more broadly: Across almost 400 genotyped donors, 65% to 90% landed in the Caucasian-associated ancestry cluster. Study findings and constraints: Using the classifier, cytomegalovirus status was reportedly diagnosed with high specificity and sensitivity. V segments that were indistinguishable, TRBV6-2 and TRBV6-3 among them, were omitted from analysis.

CDR3 length: 13 amino acids. Germline V gene lookup returns CDR1 SGDLS and CDR2 YYNGEE. The V end lost 0 bases, the J end lost 9 bases, and 12 bases lay between the germline ends. PCR amplification relied on 60 Vbeta primers (plus 13 Jbeta primers). Study processing details: Unique TCR beta chains totaled roughly 80 million in a later count, with around 11 million of them shared. Produced via immunoSEQ multiplex PCR; TCRdb's table is partial and in-frame only. The DNA gave D and trimming, while V, J and clone size come from that table. Of 95,000 to 100,000 clones in the sample, 76% were seen once. The sequenced sample consisted of PBMCs. The genes are TRBV9 and TRBJ2-5; the D is unclear. The clonotype comes from a man between 40 and 49 years old in good health and CMV-seronegative. The CDR3 bases are TGTGCCAGCAGCGTAGACACCTCCTGGCCCCAGTACTTC. It is translated as CASSVDTSWPQYF.